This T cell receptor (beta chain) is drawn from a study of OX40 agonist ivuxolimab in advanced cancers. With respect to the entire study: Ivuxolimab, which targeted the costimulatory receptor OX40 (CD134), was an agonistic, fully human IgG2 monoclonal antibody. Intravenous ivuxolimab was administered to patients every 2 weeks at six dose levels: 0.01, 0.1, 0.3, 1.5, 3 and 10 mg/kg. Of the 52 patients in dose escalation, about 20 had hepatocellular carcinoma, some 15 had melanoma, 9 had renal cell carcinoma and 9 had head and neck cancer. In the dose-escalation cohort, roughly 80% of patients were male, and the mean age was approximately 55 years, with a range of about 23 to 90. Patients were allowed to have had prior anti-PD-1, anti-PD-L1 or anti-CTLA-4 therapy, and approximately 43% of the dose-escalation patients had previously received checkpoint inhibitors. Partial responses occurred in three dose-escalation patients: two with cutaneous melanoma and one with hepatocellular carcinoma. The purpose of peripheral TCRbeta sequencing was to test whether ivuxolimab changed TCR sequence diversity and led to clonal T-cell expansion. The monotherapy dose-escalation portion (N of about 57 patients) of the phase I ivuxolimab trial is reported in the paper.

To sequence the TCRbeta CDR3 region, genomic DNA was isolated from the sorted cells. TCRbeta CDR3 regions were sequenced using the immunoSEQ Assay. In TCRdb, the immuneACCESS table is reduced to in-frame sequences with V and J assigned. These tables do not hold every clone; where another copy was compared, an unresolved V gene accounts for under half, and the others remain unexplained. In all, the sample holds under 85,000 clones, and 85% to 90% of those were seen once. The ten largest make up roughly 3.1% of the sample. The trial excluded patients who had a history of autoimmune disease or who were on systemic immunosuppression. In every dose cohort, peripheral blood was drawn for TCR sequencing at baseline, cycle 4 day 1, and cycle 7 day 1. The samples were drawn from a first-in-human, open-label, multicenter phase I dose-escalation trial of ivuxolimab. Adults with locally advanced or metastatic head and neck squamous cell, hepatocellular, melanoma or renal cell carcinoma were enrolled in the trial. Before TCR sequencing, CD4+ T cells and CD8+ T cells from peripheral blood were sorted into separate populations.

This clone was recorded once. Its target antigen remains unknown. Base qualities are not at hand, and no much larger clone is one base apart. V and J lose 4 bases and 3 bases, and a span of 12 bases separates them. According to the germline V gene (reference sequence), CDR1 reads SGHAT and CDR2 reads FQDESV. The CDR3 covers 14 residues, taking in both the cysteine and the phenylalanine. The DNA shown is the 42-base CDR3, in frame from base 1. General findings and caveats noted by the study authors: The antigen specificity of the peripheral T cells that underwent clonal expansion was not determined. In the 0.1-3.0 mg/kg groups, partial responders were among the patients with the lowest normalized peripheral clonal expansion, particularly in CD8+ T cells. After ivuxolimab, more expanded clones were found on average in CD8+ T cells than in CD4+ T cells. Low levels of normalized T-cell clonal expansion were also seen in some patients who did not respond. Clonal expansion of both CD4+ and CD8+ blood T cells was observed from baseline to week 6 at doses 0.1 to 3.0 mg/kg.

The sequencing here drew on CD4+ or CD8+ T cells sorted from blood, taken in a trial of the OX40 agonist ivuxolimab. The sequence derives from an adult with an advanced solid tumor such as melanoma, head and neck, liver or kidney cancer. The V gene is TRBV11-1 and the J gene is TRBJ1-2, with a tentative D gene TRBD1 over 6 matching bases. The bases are TGTGCCAGCAGCTCAAGGGGGAGCGACTATGGCTACACCTTC. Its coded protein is CASSSRGSDYGYTF. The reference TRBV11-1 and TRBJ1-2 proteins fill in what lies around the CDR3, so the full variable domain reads EAEVAQSPRYKITEKSQAVAFWCDPISGHATLYWYRQILGQGPELLVQFQDESVVDDSQLPKDRFSAERLKGVDSTLKIQPAELGDSAMYLCASSSRGSDYGYTFGSGTRLTVV.